Listed below are T cell receptor beta chains from one sample, sequenced in a study of T cells expressing NK-cell markers. TCRdb re-called the 5' RACE reads; every CDR3 protein appears as one record, without DNA. Its table records 350,000 to 400,000 distinct CDR3 sequences. Sequencing was carried out using blood T cells: a sorted CD56 or NKG2C T cell subset, CD4+ or CD8+ T cells, or bulk PBMC T cells (not recorded which). The receptors shown here come from a woman aged 45-59 years in good health. The CDR3 runs from the conserved cysteine through the conserved F or W.

j_gene: TRBJ2-5; v_gene: TRBV27; CDR3aa: CASGTEGLAGLPPETQYF
j_gene: TRBJ2-5; v_gene: TRBV3-1; CDR3aa: CASSQWTKQETQYF
j_gene: TRBJ2-1; v_gene: TRBV9; CDR3aa: CASSAAAGGNEQFF
j_gene: TRBJ2-3; v_gene: TRBV5-1; CDR3aa: CASTPASSTDTQYF
j_gene: TRBJ2-3; v_gene: TRBV12-3/TRBV12-4; CDR3aa: CASSLTSGSLLDTQYF
j_gene: TRBJ1-2; v_gene: TRBV3-1; CDR3aa: CASSQDVGGPYGYTF
j_gene: TRBJ2-3; v_gene: TRBV7-8; CDR3aa: CASSLGISGASTDTQYF
j_gene: TRBJ2-1; v_gene: TRBV24-1; CDR3aa: CATSDSEGTSGIWYNEQFF
j_gene: TRBJ2-1; v_gene: TRBV5-1; CDR3aa: CASKVGFSGSAYNEQFF
j_gene: TRBJ2-5; v_gene: TRBV2; CDR3aa: CASSLQDTTLGKTQYF
j_gene: TRBJ2-1; v_gene: TRBV24-1; CDR3aa: CATSDLVGSGYNEQFF
j_gene: TRBJ2-3; v_gene: TRBV14; CDR3aa: CASSWEAGVSDTQYF
j_gene: TRBJ2-7; v_gene: TRBV12-3/TRBV12-4; CDR3aa: CASRASGNRYEQYF
j_gene: TRBJ2-3; v_gene: TRBV10-2; CDR3aa: CASSESLHTDTQYF
j_gene: TRBJ1-5; v_gene: TRBV12-3/TRBV12-4; CDR3aa: CASSLGGQGYQPQHF
j_gene: TRBJ2-3; v_gene: TRBV4-1; CDR3aa: CASSHPDRGDTQYF
j_gene: TRBJ2-1; v_gene: TRBV3-1; CDR3aa: CASSHRATYNEQFF